These 30 T cell receptor beta chains share one sample of origin, sequenced in a study of CD8 T cells in ankylosing spondylitis. MiXCR was run by TCRdb on the 5' RACE reads, yielding one entry per CDR3 protein. This repertoire shows around 210,000 distinct CDR3 sequences, 8.2% found once; its top ten account for around 5.1%. The sequenced sample consisted of blood, either unsorted or a sorted T cell fraction (not recorded which). These receptors were collected from a female donor with ankylosing spondylitis or in good health (not recorded which).

The gene calls are TRBV7-9 and TRBJ1-4; D is unclear. The germline V gene has CDR1 SEHNR and CDR2 FQNEAQ (reference sequence). The CDR3 is made up of 14 amino acids. V gave up 6 bases and J gave up 4 bases, with 12 bases separating them. The CDR3 here is CASRPTKSNEKLFF. CDR3 DNA: TGTGCCAGCAGACCGACAAAGAGTAATGAAAAACTGTTTTTT. Full variable domain (rest looked up from reference TRBV7-9 and TRBJ1-4): DTGVSQNPRHKITKRGQNVTFRCDPISEHNRLYWYRQTLGQGPEFLTYFQNEAQLEKSRLLSDRFSAERPKGSFSTLEIQRTEQGDSAMYLCASRPTKSNEKLFFGSGTQLSVL.

This clonotype came up many times. The gene calls are TRBV11-2 and TRBJ2-5, with 10 bases that match TRBD2. Per the germline V gene, CDR1 is SGHAT and CDR2 is FQNNGV. Unmatched junction bases numbered 10, after V lost 1 base and J lost 2 bases. This CDR3 comprises 18 residues. The CDR3 sequence is CASSLGRRASGRQETQYF. DNA for the CDR3: TGTGCCAGCAGCTTAGGGAGGCGGGCTAGCGGGAGACAAGAGACCCAGTACTTC.

The sample holds many counts of this clonotype. The junction departs from the called germline gene at one end, perhaps through a read error. The CDR3 DNA reads as TGTGCCAGCAGCTTATCCATGAGGGAATCTGGAAACACCATATATTTT. Translated: CASSLSMRESGNTIYF. The chain uses TRBV27 and TRBJ1-3; D unresolved. CDR1 is MNHEY and CDR2 is SMNVEV in the germline V gene (reference sequence). This CDR3 is 16 amino acids long.

This clonotype has a handful of counts. The chain combines TRBV5-1 with TRBJ2-1; TRBD2 agrees at 9 bases. The germline V gene encodes CDR1 SGHRS and CDR2 YFSETQ. The CDR3 extends over 15 amino acids. Losses at the gene ends were 1 base for V and 9 bases for J; bases not matched to a gene: 8. Written as DNA, the CDR3 is TGCGCCAGCAGCTTGAGGGGCGGGAGGGCCGCTGAGCAGTTCTTC. It is translated as CASSLRGGRAAEQFF.

In its sample, this clonotype was seen many times. The V call is TRBV20-1, the J call TRBJ2-5; 7 bases map to TRBD2. V shed 1 base and J 4 bases; nucleotides not matched to a gene: 3. From germline, CDR1 is DFQATT and CDR2 SNEGSKA (reference sequence). This CDR3 has 13 residues. CDR3 region: CSARAPSGETQYF. For the CDR3, the DNA is TGCAGTGCTAGAGCTCCTAGCGGAGAGACCCAGTACTTC.

In this sample, this clonotype turned up many times. This chain uses TRBV3-1 with TRBJ2-1, with D perhaps matching TRBD1 or TRBD2 (5 bases each). The CDR3 spans 15 residues. Germline V gene lookup returns CDR1 LGHDT and CDR2 YNNKEL (reference sequence). Trimming shortened V by 8 bases and J by 1 base, and 15 bases separated the two germline ends. CDR3 nucleotides: TGTGCCAGCGGGAATAGAGGGGTATCCTACAATGAGCAGTTCTTC. Amino acids: CASGNRGVSYNEQFF.

This clonotype was seen ten or more times. The chain joins TRBV7-3 to TRBJ2-4; TRBD1 matches 7 bases. V gave up 5 bases and J gave up 7 bases; unmatched junction bases: 2. The CDR3 sequence is 12 residues long. Germline CDR1 reads SGHTA; CDR2 reads FQGTGA. The CDR3 spells CASSDRDNIQYF. CDR3 nucleotide sequence: TGTGCCAGCAGCGACAGGGATAACATTCAGTACTTC.

Worth noting for this clonotype: A single base separates this from a much larger clone, so it may be a read error. The chain combines TRBV20-1 with TRBJ2-5, with 7 bases fitting TRBD2. CDR3 size: 12 residues. Germline CDR1 is DFQATT and CDR2 is SNEGSKA (reference sequence). CDR3 protein: CSARWSRETLYF. CDR3 DNA sequence: TGCAGTGCTAGATGGTCGCGGGAGACCCTGTACTTC.

At least ten counts were recorded for this clonotype. CDR3: CASSLAGLGVSEAFF. In DNA form, the CDR3 reads TGCGCCAGCAGCTTGGCCGGTCTAGGGGTCTCTGAAGCTTTCTTT. The chain couples TRBV5-1 to TRBJ1-1; possible D gene TRBD1, 5 bases. V dropped 0 bases and J dropped 6 bases, with 15 bases sitting between them. Germline V CDR1 and CDR2: SGHRS, YFSETQ. This CDR3 region has 15 residues.

This clonotype was found many times. The V gene is TRBV18, the J gene TRBJ1-2; no firm D call. Between the trimmed V and J ends, which lost 2 bases and 3 bases, there was a span of 10 bases. CDR1 and CDR2 from the germline V gene are KGHSH and LQKENI. The CDR3 extends over 14 amino acids. CDR3 nucleotide sequence: TGTGCCAGCTCACCAGGAGCGGCAGACTATGGCTACACCTTC. Translation gives CASSPGAADYGYTF. Complete variable domain (other parts from reference TRBV18 and TRBJ1-2): NAGVMQNPRHLVRRRGQEARLRCSPMKGHSHVYWYRQLPEEGLKFMVYLQKENIIDESGMPKERFSAEFPKEGPSILRIQQVVRGDSAAYFCASSPGAADYGYTFGSGTRLTVV.

This clonotype was found many times. This chain connects TRBV28 to TRBJ2-1, with a tentative D call TRBD1 (6 bases). Germline CDR1 reads MDHEN; CDR2 reads SYDVKM. The CDR3 is made up of 14 amino acids. The V end lost 5 bases, the J end lost 8 bases, and 16 bases lay between the germline ends. CDR3 residues: CASSPPGTYYEQFF. In nucleotides, the CDR3 is TGTGCCAGCAGTCCTCCCGGGACATACTATGAGCAGTTCTTC.

This clonotype was observed at least ten times. The chain employs TRBV5-1 and TRBJ2-1, with TRBD2 matching 8 bases. Germline lookup yields CDR1 SGHRS and CDR2 YFSETQ. The V and J ends lost 0 bases and 7 bases, in that order; junction bases with no gene match: 9. The CDR3 consists of 16 residues. CDR3 sequence: CASSLASSGIRNEQFF. CDR3 DNA: TGCGCCAGCAGCTTGGCCAGTAGCGGGATTCGGAATGAGCAGTTCTTC.

This clonotype was seen at least ten times. The V gene is TRBV7-2, the J gene TRBJ2-7, with 13 nucleotides matching TRBD2. CDR1 and CDR2 (germline): SGHTA, FQGNSA. This CDR3 region has 15 residues. Trimming removed 5 bases from V and 2 bases from J; junction bases left unmatched: 3. The CDR3 sequence: CASSRTSGSTYEQYF. The DNA of the CDR3 is TGTGCCAGCAGCAGGACTAGCGGGAGCACCTACGAGCAGTACTTC.

This clonotype was seen at least ten times. The gene calls are TRBV6-5 and TRBJ2-2; D uncertain. V was trimmed by 2 bases and J by 3 bases, leaving 4 bases between them. Germline CDR1 is MNHEY and CDR2 is SVGAGI. The CDR3 loop spans 13 amino acids. CDR3 residues: CASSYGYTGELFF. CDR3 bases: TGTGCCAGCAGTTACGGGTACACCGGGGAGCTGTTTTTT.

This clonotype was recorded at least ten times. Here the CDR3 reads CASSMDRRNTEAFF. CDR3 DNA: TGTGCCAGCAGCATGGACAGGAGGAACACTGAAGCTTTCTTT. The chain combines TRBV21-1 with TRBJ1-1; TRBD1, the table's D call, lacks a check against the DNA. TRBV21-1 is recorded as a pseudogene. This CDR3 is 14 amino acids long.

This clonotype was seen a handful of times. V and J are TRBV7-2 and TRBJ2-4, with D perhaps matching TRBD2 (5 bases). From germline, CDR1 is SGHTA and CDR2 FQGNSA. Trimming stripped 4 bases from V and 1 base from J, with 14 bases between. The CDR3 runs 16 residues. CDR3 loop: CASSSAPGGAKNIQYF. CDR3 nucleotide sequence: TGTGCCAGCAGCTCCGCCCCAGGCGGGGCCAAAAACATTCAGTACTTC.

At least ten counts were recorded for this clonotype. The rearrangement joins TRBV5-1 to TRBJ1-3; TRBD1 matches 8 bases. The CDR3 runs to 15 residues. V lost 5 bases and J lost 4; bases outside the gene matches: 8. Germline CDR1 SGHRS, CDR2 YFSETQ. The CDR3 region is CASRERTGTGNTIYF. CDR3 nucleotide sequence: TGCGCCAGCAGGGAACGGACAGGGACGGGAAACACCATATATTTT.

This clonotype was detected ten times or more. V gene TRBV7-2 combines with J gene TRBJ2-1, with TRBD2 identical over 10 bases. V lost 1 base, J lost 5 bases, and 8 bases stayed unmatched. Germline V gene lookup returns CDR1 SGHTA and CDR2 FQGNSA. The CDR3 length is 17 residues. The CDR3 DNA reads as TGTGCCAGCAGCTTAGGTCGGCTAGCGGGAGTCCACAATGAGCAGTTCTTC. It encodes CASSLGRLAGVHNEQFF.

This clonotype showed up many times. The chain has TRBV5-1 and TRBJ2-7, with 8 bases lining up with TRBD2. After removal of 5 bases from V and 3 bases from J, the junction contained 7 bases not matched to a gene. CDR3 size: 14 residues. From germline, CDR1 is SGHRS and CDR2 YFSETQ. The CDR3 DNA sequence: TGCGCCAGCAGACCCGGGACTAGAGGCTACGAGCAGTACTTC. This gives the protein CASRPGTRGYEQYF.

In this sample, this clonotype turned up many times. The chain uses TRBV20-1 and TRBJ1-1, with 8 bases aligning to TRBD1. Losses at the gene ends were 3 bases for V and 4 bases for J; bases not matched to a gene: 10. The CDR3 contains 15 residues. Looked up from germline, CDR1 is DFQATT and CDR2 is SNEGSKA (reference sequence). CDR3 in DNA: TGCAGTGCTAGTAGTCAGGGGGCTATGAGCACTGAAGCTTTCTTT. Its protein product is CSASSQGAMSTEAFF.

In this sample, this clonotype turned up many times. CDR3: CASSLEYRGSEIYYEQYF. DNA of the CDR3: TGCGCCAGCAGCCTAGAGTATAGGGGATCCGAAATCTACTACGAGCAGTACTTC. The chain employs TRBV4-3 and TRBJ2-7, with a possible D match to TRBD1 (5 bases). Germline V gives CDR1 LGHNA, CDR2 YSLEER. The CDR3 is 18 residues long. Between the trimmed V and J ends, which lost 4 bases and 3 bases, there was a span of 25 bases.

This clonotype appeared many times. This rearrangement joins TRBV5-1 to TRBJ2-7; TRBD1 might be the D (6 bases). V gave up 0 bases and J gave up 0 bases, with 10 bases separating them. Germline CDR1 is SGHRS and CDR2 is YFSETQ. The CDR3 runs 15 residues. For the CDR3, the DNA is TGCGCCAGCAGCTTGGTGGCAGGGGACTCCTACGAGCAGTACTTC. It translates to CASSLVAGDSYEQYF.

Many counts were recorded for this clonotype. V usage is TRBV24-1 and J usage is TRBJ2-1; 11 positions agree with TRBD2. Germline lookup yields CDR1 KGHDR and CDR2 SFDVKD. V lost 2 bases, J lost 8 bases, and 10 bases stayed unmatched. CDR3 length: 17 amino acids. CDR3 sequence (DNA): TGTGCCACCAGTGATTCCCACTTAGCGGGAGGGCTCGATGAGCAGTTCTTC. Its protein product is CATSDSHLAGGLDEQFF.

This clonotype was seen ten or more times. The CDR3: CASSHGGTYEQYF. The CDR3 DNA reads TGTGCCAGCAGCCATGGCGGGACCTACGAGCAGTACTTC. V gene TRBV12-3 or TRBV12-4 combines with J gene TRBJ2-7; TRBD2 might be the D (6 bases). This CDR3 is 13 amino acids long. V lost 6 bases to trimming and J lost 2 bases, with 11 bases between them.

This clonotype was detected ten times or more. The gene calls are TRBV20-1 and TRBJ1-1; 9 nucleotides match TRBD1. The J segment lost 8 bases and the V segment lost 5 bases, leaving 12 bases of the junction unmatched. Per the germline V gene, CDR1 is DFQATT and CDR2 is SNEGSKA (reference sequence). The CDR3 sequence is 14 residues long. CDR3 residues: CSAEGTGSNPEAFF. The CDR3 DNA reads TGCAGTGCTGAAGGGACAGGGTCCAACCCCGAAGCTTTCTTT.

The sample holds many counts of this clonotype. The chain uses TRBV6-1 and TRBJ2-3; D possibly matches TRBD1 or TRBD2 (5 bases each). The CDR3 has 14 residues. The germline CDR1 and CDR2 sequences are MNHNS and SASEGT. Trimming pared 8 bases from V and 2 bases from J, leaving 14 bases between. In nucleotides, the CDR3 is TGTGCCAGCCCCCGGGACCCGGACACAGATACGCAGTATTTT. It codes for CASPRDPDTDTQYF.

The V call is TRBV6-4, the J call TRBJ2-1, with D perhaps matching TRBD1 (5 bases). The V gene lost 2 bases and the J gene lost 10 bases, with 12 bases spanning the gap. Germline assignment: CDR1 MRHNA and CDR2 SNTAGT. This CDR3 region has 13 residues. CDR3 nucleotides: TGTGCCAGCAGTGACAGTGGGGCAGCCGAGCAGTTCTTC. Translated: CASSDSGAAEQFF.

This clonotype was counted ten times or more. One junction end does not reproduce the germline sequence, and a read error may be involved. This chain links TRBV7-9 with TRBJ1-2; TRBD1 matches 12 bases. The CDR3 loop spans 15 amino acids. The germline gives CDR1 SEHNR, CDR2 FQNEAQ (reference sequence). As DNA, the CDR3 is TGTGCCGGCAGCTTTGGGGACAGGGGGCAGGAAGGCTACACCTTC. It translates to CAGSFGDRGQEGYTF.

At least ten counts were recorded for this clonotype. This chain links TRBV20-1 with TRBJ1-1, with no clear D. With 3 bases removed from V and 3 bases from J, the gap between germline ends came to 5 bases. Germline V gives CDR1 DFQATT, CDR2 SNEGSKA (reference sequence). This CDR3 comprises 11 residues. The CDR3 sequence is CSASRYTEAFF. CDR3 in DNA: TGCAGTGCTAGTCGTTACACTGAAGCTTTCTTT.

This clonotype was seen repeatedly, ten times or more. The chain is built from TRBV10-3 and TRBJ2-5, with D perhaps being TRBD1 or TRBD2 (7 bases each). CDR1 ENHRY and CDR2 SYGVKD come from the germline V gene. This CDR3 has 13 amino acids. V lost 11 bases and J 2 bases, leaving 15 bases between the germline ends. The CDR3 bases are TGTGCCTCCTCGGGGGGACAGCAAGAGACCCAGTACTTC. Amino acid sequence: CASSGGQQETQYF.